The 5 T cell receptor beta chains presented below share a single source sample, sequenced in a study of CD8 T cells in Susac syndrome. RNA, at about 0.45 to 1 ug, was reverse transcribed with random hexamers. MiXCR, run by TCRdb on the immunoSEQ multiplex PCR reads, gives a single entry per CDR3 protein. The sample contains some 110,000 distinct CDR3 sequences, more than 85% of which appear only once. Sequenced: CD4+ T cells from PBMCs. Every receptor here comes from a human donor with multiple sclerosis.

The chain combines TRBV20-1 with TRBJ2-7, with 12 nucleotides matching TRBD2. CDR3 length: 16 residues. The V gene's germline CDR1 is DFQATT and CDR2 SNEGSKA (reference sequence). J gave up 0 bases and V 0 bases, and 3 bases lay outside the gene matches. CDR3 sequence reads: CSARELAGGSSYEQYF. Written as DNA, the CDR3 is TGCAGTGCTAGAGAACTAGCGGGGGGAAGCTCCTACGAGCAGTACTTC.

The genes are TRBV7-9 and TRBJ2-1; 11 bases map to TRBD1. Looked up from germline, CDR1 is SEHNR and CDR2 is FQNEAQ (reference sequence). The CDR3 covers 13 residues. V was clipped by 9 bases and J by 7 bases; unmatched bases: 5. CDR3 residues: CARGTGGLNEQFF. CDR3 DNA sequence: TGTGCCAGAGGGACAGGGGGACTAAATGAGCAGTTCTTC.

The CDR3 region has the DNA TGTGCCAGCAGTTACACCGGACAGGGCGCGCAGCAGTACTTC. It codes for CASSYTGQGAQQYF. The chain carries TRBV7-9 and TRBJ2-7; 8 nucleotides line up with TRBD1. Germline assignment: CDR1 SEHNR and CDR2 FQNEAQ (reference sequence). The CDR3 is 14 amino acids. V was pared by 6 bases and J by 8 bases, with 12 bases of the junction left unmatched.

V usage is TRBV5-1 and J usage is TRBJ2-1; 11 bases are shared with TRBD2. CDR3 size: 15 residues. The V gene end was trimmed by 0 bases and the J gene end by 9 bases; junction bases not matched to a gene: 5. CDR1 and CDR2 from the germline V gene are SGHRS and YFSETQ. DNA for the CDR3: TGCGCCAGCAGCTTGGAACTAGCGGGGGTTCTTGAGCAGTTCTTC. Translating it yields CASSLELAGVLEQFF.

The V call is TRBV30, the J call TRBJ2-4; 7 nucleotides line up with TRBD1. CDR3 length: 18 amino acids. J gave up 4 bases and V 3 bases, and 18 bases lay outside the gene matches. In germline, CDR1 is GTSNPN, CDR2 SVGIG (reference sequence). CDR3 loop: CAWREGYRGTEKKNIQYF. The CDR3 coding sequence is TGTGCCTGGAGGGAAGGGTACAGGGGCACCGAAAAGAAAAACATTCAGTACTTC.